This paragraph covers one T cell receptor beta chain sequence. Its specific antigen is unknown. Qualities for individual bases were not recorded, and no much larger clone is one base off. The data originate from a study of immunodeficiency (dated by TCRdb to the late 2010s). For context, the study as a whole: The repertoires were analyzed to search for VDJ recombination defects and oligoclonality. The paper's findings and limits, for the study overall: Entropy comparisons showed n=3 (open circles) for patients versus healthy controls; a thymic development effect was only suggested as possible. Based on top-100 and total clonotype frequencies, severe oligoclonality was found in patient CD8+ T cells but not in patient CD4+ T cells. V-J pairing and productive entropy in CD4+ T cells appeared similar in patients and controls.

The CDR3 holds 12 amino acids from the cysteine to the phenylalanine. Only the CDR3 region is kept as DNA, spanning 36 bases read in frame from base 1. The germline V gene encodes CDR1 ENHRY and CDR2 SYGVKD. Trimming leaves V shorter by 10 bases and J shorter by 5 bases, with the junction holding 8 bases beyond the gene matches. After extraction using the QIAamp DNA Blood Mini Kit, genomic DNA was sent off for immunoSEQ repertoire analysis. Using a standard quantity of genomic DNA template, multiplex PCR was run to amplify the CDR3 regions. The PCR products underwent sequencing on an Illumina platform. For the original study's pipeline: Sequences were aligned to a reference, with V, D and J gene definitions taken from IMGT. To get rid of PCR and sequencing errors, closely related sequences were merged using a nearest-neighbor clustering algorithm. V, D and J usage was examined in productive unique and total sequences using ImmunoSEQ Analyzer tools along with R version 3.6.1. As stored in TCRdb, this immuneACCESS dataset retains in-frame rearrangements with V and J assigned. A fraction of the clones does not appear; measured against another copy, unresolved V genes explain less than half of the discrepancy, and the remainder lacks a known reason. V, J and clone size derive from that table, while D and trimming were established from the DNA sequence. The sample includes about 2,300 clones, with approximately 89% observed a single time. The top ten clones comprise around 19% of the sample.

Naive CD4 T cells, and even more so naive CD8 T cells, were reduced in the patients, while effector memory subpopulations were expanded. CD3+CD4+ T cells were sorted from fresh PBMCs before TCR sequencing. This clonotype was sampled from a woman between 18 and 30 years old with POLD1 deficiency. Recombination linked TRBV10-3 to TRBJ2-7, with TRBD1 identical over 7 junction bases. Sequenced sample: CD4+ T cells from blood. CDR3 region: CATQGQAHEQYF. In nucleotides, the sequence is TGTGCCACCCAAGGACAGGCCCACGAGCAGTACTTC.